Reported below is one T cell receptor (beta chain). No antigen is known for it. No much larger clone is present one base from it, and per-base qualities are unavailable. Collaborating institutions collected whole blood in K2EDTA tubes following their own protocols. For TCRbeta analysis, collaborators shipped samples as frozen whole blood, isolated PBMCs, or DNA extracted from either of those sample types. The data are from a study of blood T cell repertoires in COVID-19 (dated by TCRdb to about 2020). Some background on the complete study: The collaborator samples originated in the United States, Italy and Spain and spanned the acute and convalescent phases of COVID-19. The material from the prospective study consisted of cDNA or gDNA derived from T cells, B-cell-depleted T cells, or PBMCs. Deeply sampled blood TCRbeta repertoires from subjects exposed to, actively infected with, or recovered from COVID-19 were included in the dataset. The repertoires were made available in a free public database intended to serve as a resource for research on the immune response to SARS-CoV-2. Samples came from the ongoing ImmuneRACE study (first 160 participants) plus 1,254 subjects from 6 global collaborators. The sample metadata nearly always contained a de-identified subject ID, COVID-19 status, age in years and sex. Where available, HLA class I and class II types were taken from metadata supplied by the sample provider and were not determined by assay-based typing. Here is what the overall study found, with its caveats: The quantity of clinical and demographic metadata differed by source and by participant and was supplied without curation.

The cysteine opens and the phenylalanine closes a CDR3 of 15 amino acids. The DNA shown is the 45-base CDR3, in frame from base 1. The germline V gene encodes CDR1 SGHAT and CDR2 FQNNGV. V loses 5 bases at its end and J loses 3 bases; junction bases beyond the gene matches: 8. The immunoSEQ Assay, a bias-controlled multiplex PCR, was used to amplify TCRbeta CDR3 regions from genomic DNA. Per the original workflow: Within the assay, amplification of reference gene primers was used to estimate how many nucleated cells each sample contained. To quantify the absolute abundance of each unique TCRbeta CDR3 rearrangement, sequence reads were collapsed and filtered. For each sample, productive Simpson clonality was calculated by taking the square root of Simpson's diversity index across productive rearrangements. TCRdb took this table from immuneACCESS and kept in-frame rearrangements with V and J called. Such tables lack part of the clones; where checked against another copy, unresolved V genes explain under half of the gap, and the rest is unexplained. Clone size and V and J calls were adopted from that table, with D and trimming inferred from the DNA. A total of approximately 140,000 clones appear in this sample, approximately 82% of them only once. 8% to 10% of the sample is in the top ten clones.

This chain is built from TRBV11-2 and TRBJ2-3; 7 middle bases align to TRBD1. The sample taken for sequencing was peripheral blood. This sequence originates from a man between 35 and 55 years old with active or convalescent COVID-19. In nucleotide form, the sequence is TGTGCCAGCAGCCCGCGACAGGGTGGAACAGATACGCAGTATTTT. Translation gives CASSPRQGGTDTQYF. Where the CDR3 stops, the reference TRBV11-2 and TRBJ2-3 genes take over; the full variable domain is EAGVAQSPRYKIIEKRQSVAFWCNPISGHATLYWYQQILGQGPKLLIQFQNNGVVDDSQLPKDRFSAERLKGVDSTLKIQPAKLEDSAVYLCASSPRQGGTDTQYFGPGTRLTVL.